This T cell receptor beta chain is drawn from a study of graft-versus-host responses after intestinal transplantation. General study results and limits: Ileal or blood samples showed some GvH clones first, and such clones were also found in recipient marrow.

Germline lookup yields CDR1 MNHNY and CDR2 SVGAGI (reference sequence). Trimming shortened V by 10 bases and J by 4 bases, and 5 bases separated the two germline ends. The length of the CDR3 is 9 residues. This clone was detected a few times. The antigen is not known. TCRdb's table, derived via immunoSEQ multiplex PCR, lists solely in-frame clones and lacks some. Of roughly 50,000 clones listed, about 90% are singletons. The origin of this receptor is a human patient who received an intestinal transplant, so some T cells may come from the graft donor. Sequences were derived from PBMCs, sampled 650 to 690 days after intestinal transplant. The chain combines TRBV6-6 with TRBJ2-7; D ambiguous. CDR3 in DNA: TGTGCCACCGAGTACGAGCAGTACTTC. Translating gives CATEYEQYF.